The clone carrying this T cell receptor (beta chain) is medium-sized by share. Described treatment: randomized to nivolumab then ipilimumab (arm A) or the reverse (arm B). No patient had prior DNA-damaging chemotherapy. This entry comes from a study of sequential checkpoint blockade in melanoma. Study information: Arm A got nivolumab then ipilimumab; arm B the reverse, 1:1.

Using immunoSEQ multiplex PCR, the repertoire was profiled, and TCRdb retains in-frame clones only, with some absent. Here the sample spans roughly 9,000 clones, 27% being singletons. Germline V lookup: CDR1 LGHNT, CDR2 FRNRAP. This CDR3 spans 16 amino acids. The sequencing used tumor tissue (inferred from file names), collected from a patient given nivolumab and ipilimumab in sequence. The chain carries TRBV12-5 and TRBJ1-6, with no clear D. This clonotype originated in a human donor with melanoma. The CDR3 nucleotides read TGTGCCAGCACCCTTTGGGAGGGTGGGAGAAATTCACCCCTCCACTTT. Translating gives CASTLWEGGRNSPLHF.